This T cell receptor beta chain was found in a study of cytomegalovirus exposure and HLA in healthy donors. It was with 60 Vbeta and 13 Jbeta primers that the PCR ran. TCRdb's table, derived via immunoSEQ multiplex PCR, lists solely in-frame clones and lacks some. The data hold 100,000 or so clones, with approximately 79% observed a single time. The CDR3 extends over 14 amino acids. Germline CDR1 is SGHRS and CDR2 is YFSETQ. Trimming took 9 bases from V and 1 from J, leaving 16 bases between them. This sequence joins TRBV5-1 and TRBJ1-1; D ambiguous. The sequence was collected from a man aged 25-45 years in good health and CMV-seropositive. Sequencing used PBMCs. In DNA form, the CDR3 reads TGCGCCACCTCCCAGATCGGGGAGAACACTGAAGCTTTCTTT. It encodes CATSQIGENTEAFF.